This TCR beta chain was sequenced in a study of blood T cell repertoires in COVID-19. TCRdb's table, derived via immunoSEQ multiplex PCR, lists solely in-frame clones and lacks some. The sample contains some 140,000 clones, around 79% of which appear only once. The CDR3 is 14 residues long. CDR1 is SNHLY and CDR2 is FYNNEI in the germline V gene. J gave up 2 bases and V 6 bases, and 6 bases lay outside the gene matches. Input material: peripheral blood. The sequence was obtained from a woman aged 70 to 79 with COVID-19, enrolled during active disease. The V call is TRBV2, the J call TRBJ1-2; 7 nucleotides line up with TRBD1. The CDR3, as DNA: TGTGCCAGCAGCGTCAGGGGGGTGAACTATGGCTACACCTTC. This encodes CASSVRGVNYGYTF.